This TCR beta chain was sequenced in a study of CD8+CD57+ T cells in acquired aplastic anemia. Study as a whole: CD4+ and CD8+ cells, once sorted, gave DNA averaging approximately 3.4 ug. General study results and limits: The study identified roughly 31 CD8+ CDR3 sequences shared by patients and controls.

This CDR3 comprises 14 residues. Germline CDR1 is SGHTA and CDR2 is FQGNSA. With 5 bases removed from V and 2 bases from J, the gap between germline ends came to 13 bases. An expansion of CD8+CD57+ cells by flow cytometry had been shown in patients chosen for sequencing. In all patients, the disease was severe acquired aplastic anemia. Among the patients, none had received any therapy at the time of blood sampling. Genomic DNA, serving as template, underwent TCR beta VDJ and CDR3 profiling. Each CDR3 protein is one row after TCRdb ran MiXCR on the reads. The sample lists some 200,000 distinct CDR3 sequences; more than 45% were seen once. Concerning this clonotype itself: Its antigen is still unknown.

The origin of this receptor is a human donor with aplastic anemia. The chain is built from TRBV7-2 and TRBJ2-7; a possible D gene is TRBD1 (6 bases). Material for sequencing was sorted CD4+, CD8+, or CD8+CD57+ T cells (not recorded which) from PBMCs. The DNA for the CDR3 is TGTGCCAGCAGCCCCCAGGGGCTAACCTACGAGCAGTACTTC. Translated, it gives CASSPQGLTYEQYF.